Shown below are 27 T cell receptor beta chains from a single sample sequenced in a study of cytomegalovirus exposure and HLA in healthy donors. PCR amplification relied on 60 Vbeta primers (plus 13 Jbeta primers). Repertoires were generated with immunoSEQ multiplex PCR, while TCRdb's copy carries only in-frame clones and drops some. Its clone listing holds some 130,000 clones. Sequenced sample: PBMCs. These receptors were taken from a woman aged 40 to 50 in good health and CMV-seronegative.

The chain couples TRBV19 to TRBJ1-5; possibly TRBD1 for D (6 bases). The CDR3 length is 14 residues. V lost 1 base and J 7 bases, leaving 11 bases between the germline ends. CDR1 and CDR2 from the germline V gene are LNHDA and SQIVND (reference sequence). CDR3 residues: CASSIVGAGQPQHF. DNA for the CDR3: TGTGCCAGTAGTATAGTGGGGGCAGGGCAGCCCCAGCATTTT.

V is TRBV28 and J is TRBJ1-2; TRBD1 aligns across 8 bases. CDR1 and CDR2 from the germline V gene are MDHEN and SYDVKM. The CDR3 runs to 15 residues. V was clipped by 4 bases and J by 2 bases; unmatched bases: 6. DNA of the CDR3: TGTGCCAGCAGTTGGGGGGACAGGCAGAACTATGGCTACACCTTC. It translates to CASSWGDRQNYGYTF.

This sequence joins TRBV6-1 and TRBJ2-5; unclear D gene. The CDR3 has 11 amino acids. Germline assignment: CDR1 MNHNS and CDR2 SASEGT. Trimming took 6 bases from V and 2 from J, leaving 4 bases between them. DNA for the CDR3: TGTGCCAGCAGCGGGCAAGAGACCCAGTACTTC. It is translated as CASSGQETQYF.

The V gene is TRBV10-3, the J gene TRBJ1-5; D is perhaps TRBD1 (5 bases). CDR3 length: 13 amino acids. V was shortened by 2 bases and J by 4 bases, with 6 bases between the two germline ends. Per the germline V gene, CDR1 is ENHRY and CDR2 is SYGVKD. The CDR3 nucleotides are TGTGCCATCAGTGAGGCAGGGAATCAGCCCCAGCATTTT. This sequence encodes CAISEAGNQPQHF.

The chain recombines TRBV7-2 with TRBJ2-5, with 9 bases that match TRBD1. The CDR3 spans 16 residues. Losses at the gene ends were 5 bases for V and 3 bases for J; bases not matched to a gene: 10. The germline V gene encodes CDR1 SGHTA and CDR2 FQGNSA. CDR3 amino acids: CASSQPGQGNKETQYF. The CDR3 DNA sequence: TGTGCCAGCAGCCAGCCGGGACAGGGAAATAAAGAGACCCAGTACTTC.

The J gene is TRBJ1-1, the V gene TRBV19; D not certain. The germline CDR1 and CDR2 sequences are LNHDA and SQIVND (reference sequence). With 3 bases removed from V and 0 bases from J, the gap between germline ends came to 5 bases. This CDR3 comprises 13 residues. The CDR3 is CASSILMNTEAFF. CDR3 sequence (DNA): TGTGCCAGTAGTATCCTTATGAACACTGAAGCTTTCTTT.

As to this clone: One end of the junction is discordant with germline, which a read error may explain. This chain links TRBV29-1 with TRBJ2-1, with D perhaps matching TRBD2 (6 bases). The CDR3 is 12 amino acids. CDR1 is SQVTM and CDR2 is ANQGSEA in the germline V gene. CDR3 sequence reads: CSVGGAQRNAVF. The CDR3 bases are TGCAGCGTTGGCGGGGCCCAAAGGAACGCGGTCTTC.

This sequence joins TRBV4-3 and TRBJ1-2; D is unclear. Germline V CDR1 and CDR2: LGHNA, YSLEER. CDR3 length: 13 amino acids. V shed 0 bases and J shed 4 bases, with 6 bases lying between them. In nucleotides, the CDR3 is TGCGCCAGCAGCCAAGATCTCAGCTATGGCTACACCTTC. It specifies CASSQDLSYGYTF.

The chain employs TRBV5-1 and TRBJ1-1; D gene uncertain. The V gene's germline CDR1 is SGHRS and CDR2 YFSETQ. This CDR3 region has 14 residues. V was clipped by 0 bases and J by 1 base, with 7 bases between them. The DNA of the CDR3 is TGCGCCAGCAGCTTGGCTCGCAGGAACACTGAAGCTTTCTTT. Amino acid sequence: CASSLARRNTEAFF.

V usage is TRBV7-2 and J usage is TRBJ2-5; 8 bases align to TRBD1. V lost 6 bases, J lost 2 bases, and 14 bases stayed unmatched. Germline-derived CDR1 and CDR2 are SGHTA and FQGNSA. This CDR3 has 17 amino acids. The chain's CDR3 is CASSRGQAIRWQETQYF. Here the CDR3 DNA reads TGTGCCAGCAGTCGGGGACAGGCCATCCGGTGGCAAGAGACCCAGTACTTC.

J is TRBJ1-2 and V is TRBV18, with 9 bases identical to TRBD1. The germline V gene encodes CDR1 KGHSH and CDR2 LQKENI. Trimming at V came to 0 bases and at J to 6 bases, leaving 5 bases not matched to a gene. This CDR3 contains 15 residues. CDR3 bases: TGTGCCAGCTCACCACCCTCGGACAGGGGAAATGGCTACACCTTC. This translates into CASSPPSDRGNGYTF.

The V gene is TRBV4-1, the J gene TRBJ1-1, with TRBD1 identical over 7 bases. This CDR3 has 15 residues. The germline CDR1 and CDR2 sequences are MGHRA and YSYEKL. The V and J ends lost 4 bases and 2 bases, in that order; junction bases with no gene match: 7. For the CDR3, the DNA is TGCGCCAGCAGCCTCATGAGACAGGGAAACACTGAAGCTTTCTTT. Its protein product is CASSLMRQGNTEAFF.

This sequence joins TRBV5-6 and TRBJ2-2; D possibly corresponds to TRBD2 (6 bases). The CDR3 length is 14 residues. CDR1 is SGHDT, CDR2 YYEEEE, per germline. V was pared by 0 bases and J by 5 bases, with 8 bases between. The CDR3 coding sequence is TGTGCCAGCAGCTTGGCCGGGGGTACCGGGGAGCTGTTTTTT. This sequence encodes CASSLAGGTGELFF.

The chain has TRBV2 and TRBJ1-3; a weak D match, TRBD1 (5 bases). The CDR3 spans 15 residues. V was trimmed by 1 base and J by 0 bases, leaving 7 bases between them. Germline CDR1 reads SNHLY; CDR2 reads FYNNEI. The CDR3 region is CASSEGTNSGNTIYF. CDR3 DNA: TGTGCCAGCAGTGAAGGGACAAACTCTGGAAACACCATATATTTT. Full variable domain (remainder filled in from reference TRBV2 and TRBJ1-3): EPEVTQTPSHQVTQMGQEVILRCVPISNHLYFYWYRQILGQKVEFLVSFYNNEISEKSEIFDDQFSVERPDGSNFTLKIRSTKLEDSAMYFCASSEGTNSGNTIYFGEGSWLTVV.

This chain uses TRBV5-4 with TRBJ1-2; 10 nucleotides agree with TRBD1. Germline V gene lookup returns CDR1 SGHNT and CDR2 YYREEE (reference sequence). This CDR3 has 13 amino acids. Losses at the gene ends were 4 bases for V and 8 bases for J; bases not matched to a gene: 5. CDR3 coding DNA: TGTGCCAGCAGCAAAGGACAGGGGGTAGGCTACACCTTC. It encodes CASSKGQGVGYTF.

The V gene is TRBV4-2, the J gene TRBJ2-2; possible D gene TRBD2, 6 bases. The CDR3 has 15 amino acids. V was shortened by 0 bases and J by 5 bases, with 10 bases between the two germline ends. Germline-derived CDR1 and CDR2 are LGHNA and YNFKEQ. Here the CDR3 reads CASSQDRLATGELFF. For the CDR3, the DNA is TGTGCCAGCAGCCAAGATAGGCTAGCGACCGGGGAGCTGTTTTTT.

The chain employs TRBV27 and TRBJ1-5, with 10 positions matching TRBD1. Germline V CDR1 and CDR2: MNHEY, SMNVEV (reference sequence). The CDR3 sequence is 16 residues long. The V gene end was trimmed by 7 bases and the J gene end by 3 bases; junction bases not matched to a gene: 9. The CDR3 loop reads CASKIRGTGVNQPQHF. Written as DNA, the CDR3 is TGTGCCAGCAAAATACGGGGGACAGGGGTCAATCAGCCCCAGCATTTT.

The gene calls are TRBV7-9 and TRBJ1-5, with 10 bases identical to TRBD1. V was pared by 5 bases and J by 3 bases, with 7 bases of the junction left unmatched. This CDR3 is 16 amino acids long. Looked up from germline, CDR1 is SEHNR and CDR2 is FQNEAQ (reference sequence). Written as DNA, the CDR3 is TGTGCCAGCAGCGAACCCGGGACAGGGGACAATCAGCCCCAGCATTTT. It translates to CASSEPGTGDNQPQHF.

V usage is TRBV28 and J usage is TRBJ1-1; the D gene is possibly TRBD1 (5 bases). Germline CDR1 MDHEN, CDR2 SYDVKM. The CDR3 runs 13 residues. V was clipped by 6 bases and J by 9 bases, with 17 bases between them. In nucleotides, the CDR3 is TGTGCCAGCAGCCCCGGGCGGGGCCTTAAAGCTTTCTTT. Protein product: CASSPGRGLKAFF.

The V and J genes are TRBV7-2 and TRBJ1-1, with TRBD1 matching 11 bases. With V trimmed by 3 bases and J by 11 bases, 5 bases remained unmatched. Germline V gene data show CDR1 as SGHTA and CDR2 as FQGNSA. The CDR3 extends over 13 amino acids. The CDR3 loop is CASSFGTGGAAFF. CDR3 sequence (DNA): TGTGCCAGCAGCTTCGGGACAGGGGGGGCCGCTTTCTTT.

The chain employs TRBV6-4 and TRBJ2-5, with 7 bases matching TRBD2. The CDR3 is made up of 16 amino acids. V shed 8 bases, J shed 7 bases, and the junction held 19 bases outside the gene matches. Germline V CDR1 and CDR2: MRHNA, SNTAGT. CDR3 DNA: TGTGCCAGCGATGCTATAGACGGCAGGCCGGGGGGGACCCAGTACTTC. Its translation is CASDAIDGRPGGTQYF.

The rearrangement uses TRBV19 and TRBJ1-5; 8 bases are a match to TRBD1. The CDR3 runs 16 residues. The germline V gene has CDR1 LNHDA and CDR2 SQIVND (reference sequence). The V gene end was trimmed by 6 bases and the J gene end by 0 bases; junction bases not matched to a gene: 7. In DNA, the CDR3 is TGTGCCAGTAGGGACAGGGTGGGGGGTAGCAATCAGCCCCAGCATTTT. The encoded protein is CASRDRVGGSNQPQHF. Full variable domain (missing parts from reference TRBV19 and TRBJ1-5): DGGITQSPKYLFRKEGQNVTLSCEQNLNHDAMYWYRQDPGQGLRLIYYSQIVNDFQKGDIAEGYSVSREKKESFPLTVTSAQKNPTAFYLCASRDRVGGSNQPQHFGDGTRLSIL.

The V and J genes are TRBV19 and TRBJ2-7, with 7 bases identical to TRBD1. V trimming: 5 bases; J trimming: 7 bases; junction bases outside the gene matches: 20. Germline CDR1 LNHDA, CDR2 SQIVND (reference sequence). This CDR3 contains 17 residues. CDR3: CASSPLFGNRGRREQYF. CDR3 in DNA: TGTGCCAGTAGTCCACTCTTTGGGAACAGGGGAAGAAGGGAGCAGTACTTC.

V gene TRBV4-2 combines with J gene TRBJ1-2; D is perhaps TRBD1 (6 bases). Trimming removed 1 base from V and 0 bases from J, with 15 bases in between. Germline CDR1 and CDR2: LGHNA and YNFKEQ. This CDR3 comprises 17 residues. The CDR3 nucleotides read TGTGCCAGCAGCCAAGGGGGGCTCGGCGGATCTAACTATGGCTACACCTTC. Amino acid sequence: CASSQGGLGGSNYGYTF.

The V and J genes are TRBV14 and TRBJ1-2, with D perhaps TRBD1 (6 bases). The germline V gene encodes CDR1 SGHDN and CDR2 FVKESK. Trimming took 2 bases from V and 0 from J, leaving 7 bases between them. The CDR3 totals 14 residues. This chain's CDR3 is CASSQRQANYGYTF. The CDR3 nucleotides are TGTGCCAGCAGCCAACGACAGGCTAACTATGGCTACACCTTC.

This chain joins TRBV18 and TRBJ1-6; 7 nucleotides match TRBD1. After removal of 0 bases from V and 5 bases from J, the junction contained 1 base not matched to a gene. Germline CDR1 reads KGHSH; CDR2 reads LQKENI. CDR3 length: 15 amino acids. The CDR3, as DNA: TGTGCCAGCTCACCACCCGGGACAGATAATTCACCCCTCCACTTT. The encoded protein is CASSPPGTDNSPLHF.

The chain couples TRBV7-2 to TRBJ1-2, with 10 bases fitting TRBD1. The length of the CDR3 is 16 residues. V was clipped by 4 bases and J by 6 bases; unmatched bases: 11. Germline assignment: CDR1 SGHTA and CDR2 FQGNSA. The CDR3 sequence: CASSWDGQGVLDGYTF. The CDR3 DNA reads as TGTGCCAGCAGCTGGGACGGACAGGGGGTTTTAGATGGCTACACCTTC.